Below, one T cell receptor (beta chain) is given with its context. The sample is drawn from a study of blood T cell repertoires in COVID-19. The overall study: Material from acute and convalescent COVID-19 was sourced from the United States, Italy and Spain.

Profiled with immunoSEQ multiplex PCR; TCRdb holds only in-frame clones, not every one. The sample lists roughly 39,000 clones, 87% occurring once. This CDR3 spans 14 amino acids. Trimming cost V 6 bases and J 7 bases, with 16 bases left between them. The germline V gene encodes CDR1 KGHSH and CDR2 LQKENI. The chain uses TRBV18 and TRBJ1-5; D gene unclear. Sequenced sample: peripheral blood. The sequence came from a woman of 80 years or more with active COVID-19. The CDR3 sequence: CASSRSGYQQPQHF. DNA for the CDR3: TGTGCCAGCTCTCGCTCGGGGTATCAACAGCCCCAGCATTTT.